This T cell receptor beta chain emerged from a study of blood T cell repertoires in COVID-19. Study in general: The United States, Italy and Spain provided the acute and convalescent COVID-19 samples. PBMCs, B-cell-depleted T cells, or T cells were the source of the cDNA or gDNA that made up the material.

The germline V gene encodes CDR1 MNHEY and CDR2 SMNVEV (reference sequence). After removal of 4 bases from V and 8 bases from J, the junction contained 9 bases not matched to a gene. This CDR3 is 14 amino acids long. Original processing methods: Amplification with reference gene primers provided the estimates of nucleated cell counts. Generated by immunoSEQ multiplex PCR, the TCRdb table keeps only in-frame clones and is missing some. D and trimming were read from the DNA, whereas the V and J calls and clone size are those reported in that table. The sample records 300,000 to 400,000 clones, over 75% being singletons.

The TCR was taken from a human donor in a cohort sampled during active COVID-19. The V gene is TRBV27, the J gene TRBJ1-2; TRBD1 matches 8 bases. The specimen was peripheral blood. CDR3 nucleotides: TGTGCCAGCAGTTCCAGGGGGCCCACACGGGGCTACACCTTC. Its protein product is CASSSRGPTRGYTF.